The T cell receptor (beta chain) described here comes from a study of T cells expressing NK-cell markers. Study-level background: Repertoires of TCR beta were obtained from T cells sorted as CD3+CD56+NKG2C+, CD3+CD56+NKG2C- and CD3+CD56-NKG2C+.

This CDR3 comprises 15 residues. CDR1 and CDR2 (germline): MNHEY, SMNVEV (reference sequence). Following a re-call of the 5' RACE reads, TCRdb has one entry per CDR3 protein and lacks DNA. This repertoire includes 550,000 or so distinct CDR3 sequences. Sample: blood T cells: a sorted CD56 or NKG2C T cell subset, CD4+ or CD8+ T cells, or bulk PBMC T cells (not recorded which). The TCR originated in a young man in good health. The rearrangement joins TRBV27 to TRBJ1-6. CDR3 sequence: CASSFGLTYNSPLHF.